This T cell receptor beta chain appears in the sequencing data of a study of T-cell reconstitution after alpha-beta-depleted transplantation in children. This clonotype was detected only a few times. Library preparation (for TCRbeta) was performed with unique molecular identifiers. TCRdb reanalysed the PCR reads using MiXCR and keeps one entry per CDR3 protein. The table shows over 200,000 distinct CDR3 sequences, with around 10% occurring only once. The starting material was PBMCs from the stem cell graft donor, obtained from the stem cell graft. This TCR came from a human donor who donated a stem cell graft to a child with acute lymphoblastic leukemia.

The CDR3 nucleotides are TGTGCCAGCAGTGCCAGAGGTGTCGGGGTCGAGAACACCGGGGAGCTGTTTTTT. It is translated as CASSARGVGVENTGELFF. This chain joins TRBV6-1 and TRBJ2-2; possible D gene TRBD2, 5 bases. Germline V gene lookup returns CDR1 MNHNS and CDR2 SASEGT. The CDR3 totals 18 residues. V was cut by 4 bases and J by 1 base, with 19 bases left in between.